This TCR beta chain was obtained from a study of T cell clonotyping in hematopoietic cell transplantation. This CDR3 region has 14 residues. V shed 3 bases and J shed 1 base, with 8 bases lying between them. Germline loops: CDR1 LNHDA, CDR2 SQIVND (reference sequence). About this clone: The antigen is undetermined.

Study-wide points: CD4 and CD8 repertoire contributions could not be separated without sorting. Broader posttransplant TCR repertoire diversity was predicted by graft donor and pretransplant recipient Inverse Simpson Index values.

Produced via immunoSEQ multiplex PCR; TCRdb's table is partial and in-frame only. The sample records approximately 44,000 clones, about 95% being singletons. Sequences were obtained from peripheral blood mononuclear cells. V and J are TRBV19 and TRBJ2-3, with D hard to call. This receptor was identified in a woman aged 45-60 years in good health. Some clones in this sample may be carry-over from other donors' samples. CDR3 residues: CASSIRDGTDTQYF. The CDR3 nucleotides are TGTGCCAGTAGTATCCGCGATGGCACAGATACGCAGTATTTT.